Listed below are T cell receptor beta chains from one sample, sequenced in a study of blood T cell repertoires in COVID-19. The protocol was immunoSEQ multiplex PCR, while the TCRdb copy is restricted to in-frame clones and leaves out a portion. Of 200,000 to 250,000 clones in the sample, around 89% were seen once. Specimen: peripheral blood. These receptor sequences come from a young man with COVID-19, enrolled during active disease. Each CDR3 is given with its conserved first and last residue. Fields, in order: clone size, V gene, D gene, J gene, CDR3 DNA, CDR3 protein. D genes are given only for firm matches. Clone size is not always given. Where it is, it says once, few, many or a class for expanded clones.

>.|TRBV28|TRBD2|TRBJ2-7
TGTGCCAGCAGTCCATCTAGCGGGCCGTACGAGCAGTACTTC
CASSPSSGPYEQYF
>.|TRBV27|TRBD1|TRBJ1-3
TGTGCCAGCAGTTTACATCCCCTATTTAGACAGGGGTCCTCTGGAAACACCATATATTTT
CASSLHPLFRQGSSGNTIYF
>.|TRBV12-5|.|TRBJ2-3
TGTGCTAGTGGTTTACAAGGCACAGGCGCAGATACGCAGTATTTT
CASGLQGTGADTQYF
>.|TRBV6-2/TRBV6-3|.|TRBJ1-2
TGTGCCAGCAGCCCCGGGGGGGCGCTAGAATATGGCTACACCTTC
CASSPGGALEYGYTF
>.|TRBV7-8|TRBD2|TRBJ2-7
TGTGCCAGCAGCTTAGAGGCGGGAGCTTCCTACGAGCAGTACTTC
CASSLEAGASYEQYF
>once|TRBV15|.|TRBJ2-7
TGTGCCACCAGCAGATCGCCTCGAGGGGGTGCCTCCTACGAGCAGTACTTC
CATSRSPRGGASYEQYF
>.|TRBV29-1|TRBD1|TRBJ1-1
TGCAGCGTTGGCGGGGACAGGGTTCCTAACACTGAAGCTTTCTTT
CSVGGDRVPNTEAFF
>few|TRBV9|.|TRBJ1-6
TGTGCCAGCAGCTTCGGACACTATTCACCCCTCCACTTT
CASSFGHYSPLHF
>.|TRBV28|TRBD1|TRBJ2-5
TGTGCCAGCAGTTCCCCCCAACCGGGACAGGGGGCGAAGACCCAGTACTTC
CASSSPQPGQGAKTQYF
>.|TRBV19|TRBD1|TRBJ1-5
TGTGCCAGCGACAGGGGGGGCCAGCCCCAGCATTTT
CASDRGGQPQHF
>.|TRBV18|.|TRBJ2-2
TGTGCCAGCTCCGGGCCGGGGACCGGGGAGCTGTTTTTT
CASSGPGTGELFF